This entry describes one TCR beta chain. These data originate in a study of blood T cell repertoires in COVID-19. Across the whole study: COVID-19 samples from acute and convalescent phases originated in the United States, Italy and Spain. T cells, B-cell-depleted T cells, or PBMCs supplied cDNA or gDNA.

The germline CDR1 and CDR2 sequences are DFQATT and SNEGSKA (reference sequence). The CDR3 contains 11 residues. V was shortened by 0 bases and J by 8 bases, with 5 bases between the two germline ends. Measured with immunoSEQ multiplex PCR; TCRdb has only the in-frame clones, and not every one. The repertoire holds under 200,000 clones, with 90% as singletons. The specimen was peripheral blood. The receptor was derived from a man between 45 and 60 years old with acute or convalescent COVID-19. The rearrangement uses TRBV20-1 and TRBJ2-1; D is uncertain. CDR3 residues: CSARDRDEQFF. The DNA of the CDR3 is TGCAGTGCTAGAGATCGGGATGAGCAGTTCTTC.